This entry lists 30 T cell receptor beta chains sequenced from one sample in a study of T cell responses to AZD1222 COVID-19 vaccine. Some clones are missing from TCRdb's copy, which holds only in-frame ones; the method was immunoSEQ multiplex PCR. The sample holds 100,000 to 110,000 clones, roughly 89% seen once. Sequencing was performed on peripheral blood, taken on day 0 of AZD1222 vaccination. Every receptor here comes from an adult in good health.

The rearrangement uses TRBV29-1 and TRBJ2-7; D is ambiguous. Germline V CDR1 and CDR2: SQVTM, ANQGSEA. V dropped 2 bases and J dropped 3 bases, with 5 bases sitting between them. CDR3 length: 11 amino acids. In DNA, the CDR3 is TGCAGCGTTGAAAGGGACTACGAGCAGTACTTC. Its protein is CSVERDYEQYF.

V and J are TRBV11-3 and TRBJ2-7; D is perhaps TRBD1 (6 bases). CDR3 length equals 14 residues. Germline CDR1 SGHNT, CDR2 YENEEA. V lost 5 bases and J 3 bases, leaving 14 bases between the germline ends. The CDR3 DNA reads as TGTGCCAGCAGCACCCGGGACAAAAGCTACGAGCAGTACTTC. It codes for CASSTRDKSYEQYF. The variable domain in full, with the rest retrieved from reference TRBV11-3 and TRBJ2-7, is EAGVVQSPRYKIIEKKQPVAFWCNPISGHNTLYWYLQNLGQGPELLIRYENEEAVDDSQLPKDRFSAERLKGVDSTLKIQPAELGDSAVYLCASSTRDKSYEQYFGPGTRLTVT.

The chain joins TRBV7-9 to TRBJ1-2, with D possibly being TRBD1 (6 bases). Germline CDR1 SEHNR, CDR2 FQNEAQ (reference sequence). The CDR3 contains 12 residues. The V end lost 8 bases, the J end lost 2 bases, and 9 bases lay between the germline ends. The CDR3 DNA reads TGTGCCAGCGAGGGGGGGAACTATGGCTACACCTTC. Protein sequence: CASEGGNYGYTF.

DNA of the CDR3: TGTGCCAGCAGCTCGGAACTAGGACAGGGATTAAGGAAAGCTTTCTTT. Encoded protein: CASSSELGQGLRKAFF. The chain couples TRBV7-3 to TRBJ1-1, with 8 bases matching TRBD1. The CDR3 is 16 amino acids. Germline V gene lookup returns CDR1 SGHTA and CDR2 FQGTGA. Trimming cost V 4 bases and J 9 bases; bases outside gene matches: 16.

This chain links TRBV4-3 with TRBJ1-2; no firm D call. Germline V gene data show CDR1 as LGHNA and CDR2 as YSLEER. Deletions cut 0 bases from V and 8 bases from J, with 16 bases between. This CDR3 has 15 residues. The CDR3 spells CASSQDEYQIGGYTF. The CDR3 DNA reads TGCGCCAGCAGCCAAGATGAATACCAAATTGGCGGCTACACCTTC.

There are a few counts of this clone. V gene TRBV6-5 combines with J gene TRBJ1-4; no clear D. Trimming pared 9 bases from V and 5 bases from J, leaving 7 bases between. Per the germline V gene, CDR1 is MNHEY and CDR2 is SVGAGI. The CDR3 is 11 amino acids. The CDR3 spells CASGQNEKLFF. CDR3 DNA: TGTGCCAGTGGGCAAAATGAAAAACTGTTTTTT.

The count of this clone is one. The gene calls are TRBV9 and TRBJ2-2; D possibly uses TRBD1 or TRBD2 (5 bases each). The germline gives CDR1 SGDLS, CDR2 YYNGEE. The ends were cut back, 4 bases at V and 5 bases at J, with 9 bases in the middle. The CDR3 extends over 13 amino acids. CDR3 nucleotides: TGTGCCAGCAGCCCAGAGGGGACCGGGGAGCTGTTTTTT. Its translation: CASSPEGTGELFF.

Ten or more counts support this clone. This chain uses TRBV5-6 with TRBJ2-7; D possibly corresponds to TRBD2 (5 bases). This CDR3 is built from 12 residues. Germline CDR1 and CDR2: SGHDT and YYEEEE. Trimming removed 2 bases at V and 6 bases at J, with 9 bases between. The CDR3 bases are TGTGCCAGCAGCTTACGGACTCCCGAGCAGTACTTC. As protein: CASSLRTPEQYF.

The genes are TRBV30 and TRBJ1-1; TRBD1 might be the D (5 bases). The CDR3 totals 13 residues. CDR1 and CDR2 from the germline V gene are GTSNPN and SVGIG (reference sequence). V lost 3 bases to trimming and J lost 0 bases, with 8 bases between them. CDR3 in amino acids: CAWSRGVNTEAFF. The CDR3 DNA sequence: TGTGCCTGGAGCCGAGGGGTGAACACTGAAGCTTTCTTT.

The chain employs TRBV5-8 and TRBJ2-2; 10 bases match TRBD2. Looked up from germline, CDR1 is SGHTS and CDR2 is YDEGEE. The CDR3 covers 17 residues. Germline trimming cut 0 bases from V and 0 bases from J; bases unmatched to any gene: 2. The CDR3 DNA follows: TGTGCCAGCAGCTTGGCAGCGGGGGGGCCGAACACCGGGGAGCTGTTTTTT. Its protein product is CASSLAAGGPNTGELFF.

The J gene is TRBJ2-1, the V gene TRBV7-3, with D maybe TRBD2 (6 bases). Trimming pared 0 bases from V and 0 bases from J, leaving 6 bases between. Germline V gene data show CDR1 as SGHTA and CDR2 as FQGTGA. This CDR3 has 15 residues. CDR3 bases: TGTGCCAGCAGCTTAACCGGGAGCTCCTACAATGAGCAGTTCTTC. Amino acid sequence: CASSLTGSSYNEQFF.

The chain combines TRBV24-1 with TRBJ1-1; D is perhaps TRBD1 (5 bases). This CDR3 is 16 amino acids long. V lost 8 bases and J lost 3, with 21 bases in between. Germline assignment: CDR1 KGHDR and CDR2 SFDVKD. CDR3 sequence: CATTLAGLIIHTEAFF. The CDR3 DNA sequence: TGTGCCACCACGCTTGCGGGACTCATCATCCACACTGAAGCTTTCTTT.

The gene calls are TRBV5-4 and TRBJ2-7, with a possible D match to TRBD2 (5 bases). The CDR3 has 15 residues. Deletions cut 3 bases from V and 2 bases from J, with 15 bases between. CDR1 and CDR2 from the germline V gene are SGHNT and YYREEE (reference sequence). DNA of the CDR3: TGTGCCAGCAGCTCGTCCGGGGAGCCCCCCTACGAGCAGTACTTC. This translates into CASSSSGEPPYEQYF.

In this sample, this clone turned up a few times. This rearrangement joins TRBV21-1 to TRBJ2-2; the table calls TRBD1, which could not be checked here. TRBV21-1 has pseudogene status. The CDR3 is made up of 16 amino acids. CDR3 nucleotides: TGTGCCAGCAACTCCGGGACAGGGGGCTACGGAGGGGAGCTGTTTTTT. This gives the protein CASNSGTGGYGGELFF.

The CDR3 coding sequence is TGTGCCAGCAGCTCGGGACTAGCGGGGGCAGAGACCCAGTACTTC. This gives the protein CASSSGLAGAETQYF. The chain links TRBV11-2 to TRBJ2-5, with TRBD2 identical over 14 bases. The CDR3 runs to 15 residues. Germline values: CDR1 SGHAT, CDR2 FQNNGV. After removal of 4 bases from V and 4 bases from J, the junction contained 2 bases not matched to a gene.

The chain is built from TRBV10-1 and TRBJ2-7; D tentatively fits TRBD1 or TRBD2 (5 bases each). The CDR3 consists of 16 residues. V was trimmed by 0 bases and J by 2 bases, leaving 14 bases between them. Germline-derived CDR1 and CDR2 are WNHNN and SYGVQD (reference sequence). This chain's CDR3 is CASSESNGARAYEQYF. In nucleotides, the CDR3 is TGCGCCAGCAGTGAGTCGAACGGGGCGCGGGCCTACGAGCAGTACTTC.

In DNA, the CDR3 is TGTGCCAGCAGCTTAAACGGGAGGGCCCGGAATGAGCAGTTCTTC. It codes for CASSLNGRARNEQFF. The V gene is TRBV7-3, the J gene TRBJ2-1; 8 bases agree with TRBD2. CDR1 SGHTA and CDR2 FQGTGA come from the germline V gene. CDR3 size: 15 residues. The ends lost 1 base at V and 7 bases at J; junction bases unmatched: 6.

This chain uses TRBV5-1 with TRBJ2-3; 9 bases line up with TRBD1. CDR1 is SGHRS, CDR2 YFSETQ, per germline. The CDR3 totals 15 residues. With 2 bases clipped from V and 3 bases from J, the junction kept 4 bases outside the gene matches. CDR3 sequence: CASSLQGARTDTQYF. DNA of the CDR3: TGCGCCAGCAGCTTACAGGGGGCGCGGACAGATACGCAGTATTTT.

The rearrangement links TRBV6-5 to TRBJ2-7; D gene unclear. There are 11 residues in the CDR3. The V gene lost 5 bases and the J gene lost 3 bases, with 5 bases spanning the gap. CDR1 is MNHEY, CDR2 SVGAGI, per germline. In DNA, the CDR3 is TGTGCCAGCAGTAACCTCTACGAGCAGTACTTC. Protein: CASSNLYEQYF.

This clone was recorded once. The genes are TRBV29-1 and TRBJ2-7; D not certain. The CDR3 length is 13 residues. Germline assignment: CDR1 SQVTM and CDR2 ANQGSEA. V lost 0 bases to trimming and J lost 0 bases, with 6 bases between them. This CDR3 is CSVEETNSYEQYF. The CDR3 DNA reads as TGCAGCGTTGAAGAGACAAACTCCTACGAGCAGTACTTC.

This clone was counted once. The J gene is TRBJ2-7, the V gene TRBV11-2, with TRBD1 identical over 11 bases. Germline assignment: CDR1 SGHAT and CDR2 FQNNGV. CDR3 length: 18 residues. V trimming: 4 bases; J trimming: 4 bases; junction bases outside the gene matches: 15. In DNA, the CDR3 is TGTGCCAGCAGCTCGACCGGGACAGGGGGTCCATCAAGGTACGAGCAGTACTTC. Translated: CASSSTGTGGPSRYEQYF.

The chain carries TRBV7-6 and TRBJ1-6; possible D gene TRBD1, 5 bases. The CDR3 length is 14 residues. Trimming left V 7 bases short and J 0 bases short, with 7 bases between. Per germline, CDR1 SGHVS and CDR2 FNYEAQ. CDR3 loop: CASKGSSYNSPLHF. CDR3 nucleotides: TGTGCCAGCAAGGGGAGCTCCTATAATTCACCCCTCCACTTT.

This clone came up a few times. The genes are TRBV7-2 and TRBJ2-7; D is ambiguous. V was shortened by 1 base and J by 0 bases, with 10 bases between the two germline ends. The CDR3 consists of 15 residues. Per the germline V gene, CDR1 is SGHTA and CDR2 is FQGNSA. Written as DNA, the CDR3 is TGTGCCAGCAGCTTAGGAGGTCTTAGCTCCTACGAGCAGTACTTC. Encoded protein: CASSLGGLSSYEQYF.

The J gene is TRBJ2-1, the V gene TRBV7-2; 7 nucleotides match TRBD2. Germline CDR1 SGHTA, CDR2 FQGNSA. The CDR3 covers 14 residues. V trimming: 5 bases; J trimming: 9 bases; junction bases outside the gene matches: 10. CDR3 sequence: CASSLGRANGEQFF. The DNA for the CDR3 is TGTGCCAGCAGCCTTGGGAGGGCGAATGGTGAGCAGTTCTTC.

The chain couples TRBV6-5 to TRBJ2-5, with D possibly being TRBD1 (6 bases). Germline V lookup: CDR1 MNHEY, CDR2 SVGAGI. V was cut by 0 bases and J by 2 bases, with 10 bases left in between. CDR3 length: 15 residues. CDR3 sequence: CASSYSYRDQETQYF. DNA of the CDR3: TGTGCCAGCAGTTACTCTTACAGGGATCAAGAGACCCAGTACTTC.

The chain uses TRBV6-5 and TRBJ2-7; no clear D. CDR3 size: 13 residues. V was trimmed by 7 bases and J by 2 bases, leaving 12 bases between them. The germline V gene has CDR1 MNHEY and CDR2 SVGAGI. The CDR3 reads CASTPTPTYEQYF. The CDR3 nucleotides read TGTGCCAGCACCCCGACCCCCACCTACGAGCAGTACTTC.

The chain links TRBV2 to TRBJ2-7; 12 bases agree with TRBD2. The trim removed 6 bases at V and 4 bases at J, leaving 7 bases unmatched. Germline V lookup: CDR1 SNHLY, CDR2 FYNNEI. The CDR3 runs 15 residues. The chain's CDR3 is CASSASGRAMYEQYF. Here the CDR3 DNA reads TGTGCCAGCAGCGCTAGCGGGAGGGCCATGTACGAGCAGTACTTC. The full variable domain, with the rest looked up from reference TRBV2 and TRBJ2-7, is EPEVTQTPSHQVTQMGQEVILRCVPISNHLYFYWYRQILGQKVEFLVSFYNNEISEKSEIFDDQFSVERPDGSNFTLKIRSTKLEDSAMYFCASSASGRAMYEQYFGPGTRLTVT.

The chain employs TRBV4-3 and TRBJ2-3; 10 bases map to TRBD2. The CDR3 loop spans 18 amino acids. V lost 0 bases to trimming and J lost 6 bases; unmatched junction nucleotides: 12. CDR1 and CDR2 (germline): LGHNA, YSLEER. The CDR3 is CASSQEFRPSGREDTQYF. The CDR3 bases are TGCGCCAGCAGCCAAGAGTTTAGGCCTAGCGGGAGAGAGGATACGCAGTATTTT.

The chain links TRBV12-3 or TRBV12-4 to TRBJ2-2, with D tentatively TRBD1 (5 bases). The ends were cut back, 8 bases at V and 6 bases at J, with 10 bases in the middle. This CDR3 region has 12 residues. The CDR3 spells CASLSGSGELFF. The CDR3 DNA is TGTGCCAGCTTGTCAGGGTCCGGGGAGCTGTTTTTT.

The rearrangement joins TRBV9 to TRBJ1-2; no clear D gene. Germline values: CDR1 SGDLS, CDR2 YYNGEE. CDR3 length equals 15 residues. V shed 2 bases and J shed 2 bases, with 13 bases lying between them. CDR3 in amino acids: CASSVAERLNYGYTF. In DNA form, the CDR3 reads TGTGCCAGCAGCGTCGCAGAACGGCTAAACTATGGCTACACCTTC.